Each of the 18 T cell receptor beta chains below was sequenced from the same sample in a study of blood T cell repertoires in COVID-19. Only in-frame clones appear in the TCRdb table, and some are missing; sequencing was by immunoSEQ multiplex PCR. Altogether 350,000 or so clones are present, about 86% being singletons, with the ten largest covering around 4.5%. Specimen: PBMCs or T cells enriched from blood (not recorded which). The receptors originated from a woman in her 40s with acute COVID-19.

The rearrangement joins TRBV12-3 or TRBV12-4 to TRBJ2-7, with TRBD1 as a possible D gene (5 bases). The CDR3 sequence is 12 residues long. V lost 3 bases and J 10 bases, leaving 13 bases between the germline ends. This chain's CDR3 is CASSLWLGPQYF. CDR3 in DNA: TGTGCCAGCAGTTTGTGGTTGGGGCCACAGTACTTC.

The chain recombines TRBV7-2 with TRBJ2-2; 7 bases fit TRBD1. With V trimmed by 5 bases and J by 7 bases, 4 bases remained unmatched. CDR1 and CDR2 (germline): SGHTA, FQGNSA. The CDR3 runs 13 residues. The CDR3 protein is CASSPQGHGELFF. CDR3 in DNA: TGTGCCAGCAGCCCACAGGGGCACGGGGAGCTGTTTTTT.

This clone occurred a few times. This chain links TRBV12-5 with TRBJ2-2; no clear D. This CDR3 comprises 15 residues. V was clipped by 7 bases and J by 1 base, with 13 bases between them. Germline CDR1 is LGHNT and CDR2 is FRNRAP. The CDR3 protein is CASALSAGNTGELFF. CDR3 DNA: TGTGCTAGTGCGTTAAGTGCCGGGAACACCGGGGAGCTGTTTTTT.

The chain is built from TRBV11-2 and TRBJ2-3, with 8 bases identical to TRBD2. The V and J ends lost 5 bases and 6 bases, in that order; junction bases with no gene match: 13. The CDR3 is made up of 16 amino acids. The germline CDR1 and CDR2 sequences are SGHAT and FQNNGV. DNA of the CDR3: TGTGCCAGCAGCGATTCTCAGGGGACTAGAGCGGATACGCAGTATTTT. It is translated as CASSDSQGTRADTQYF.

The chain carries TRBV5-4 and TRBJ1-6; D unresolved. Germline V gene data show CDR1 as SGHNT and CDR2 as YYREEE (reference sequence). V shed 0 bases and J shed 0 bases, with 7 bases lying between them. The CDR3 loop spans 16 amino acids. The CDR3 sequence: CASSLAAGSYNSPLHF. As DNA, the CDR3 is TGTGCCAGCAGCTTGGCCGCGGGCTCCTATAATTCACCCCTCCACTTT.

This clone was seen just once. The chain employs TRBV6-5 and TRBJ1-5; 7 bases match TRBD1. CDR3 length: 13 amino acids. Losses at the gene ends were 10 bases for V and 3 bases for J; bases not matched to a gene: 6. Germline CDR1 MNHEY, CDR2 SVGAGI. The CDR3: CATQGQLNQPQHF. The CDR3 DNA sequence: TGTGCCACCCAGGGACAGCTCAATCAGCCCCAGCATTTT.

This chain connects TRBV14 to TRBJ2-5, with 8 bases that match TRBD1. From germline, CDR1 is SGHDN and CDR2 FVKESK. J was trimmed by 4 bases and V by 0 bases; bases with no gene match: 4. This CDR3 comprises 15 residues. CDR3 sequence: CASSQEQGAGETQYF. The CDR3, as DNA: TGTGCCAGCAGCCAAGAGCAGGGGGCAGGAGAGACCCAGTACTTC.

This chain links TRBV6-1 with TRBJ1-1, with D uncertain. V was trimmed by 2 bases and J by 2 bases, leaving 9 bases between them. The CDR3 loop spans 14 amino acids. The V gene's germline CDR1 is MNHNS and CDR2 SASEGT. The CDR3 nucleotides are TGTGCCAGCAGTGAACTTGGAGGCAACACTGAAGCTTTCTTT. Its protein is CASSELGGNTEAFF.

The J gene is TRBJ2-3, the V gene TRBV7-3; 16 positions match TRBD2. With 6 bases clipped from V and 0 bases from J, the junction kept 9 bases outside the gene matches. This CDR3 has 19 residues. Per the germline V gene, CDR1 is SGHTA and CDR2 is FQGTGA. CDR3 sequence reads: CASSSSGTSGRGSTDTQYF. CDR3 DNA: TGTGCCAGCAGTTCCTCCGGGACTAGCGGGAGGGGGAGCACAGATACGCAGTATTTT.

The chain couples TRBV7-2 to TRBJ2-7, with 7 bases fitting TRBD1. Germline trimming cut 4 bases from V and 3 bases from J; bases unmatched to any gene: 9. Per the germline V gene, CDR1 is SGHTA and CDR2 is FQGNSA. CDR3 length: 15 residues. Here the CDR3 reads CASSSGRDSIYEQYF. The CDR3 DNA follows: TGTGCCAGCAGCTCTGGCCGGGACAGTATCTACGAGCAGTACTTC.

This clone has just one count. The CDR3 reads CASSPTITSGNTIYF. CDR3 coding DNA: TGTGCCAGTAGTCCGACAATTACCTCTGGAAACACCATATATTTT. The chain has TRBV19 and TRBJ1-3; unclear D gene. Germline lookup yields CDR1 LNHDA and CDR2 SQIVND (reference sequence). This CDR3 spans 15 amino acids. The ends were cut back, 5 bases at V and 0 bases at J, with 11 bases in the middle.

In DNA, the CDR3 is TGCGCCAGCAGCTGGGGGGACAGGGGAAATAATTCACCCCTCCACTTT. Protein sequence: CASSWGDRGNNSPLHF. V usage is TRBV5-1 and J usage is TRBJ1-6; 10 bases align to TRBD1. Trimming cost V 3 bases and J 5 bases; bases outside gene matches: 5. Germline-derived CDR1 and CDR2 are SGHRS and YFSETQ. This CDR3 contains 16 residues.

V usage is TRBV7-2 and J usage is TRBJ1-5; a weak D match, TRBD1 (6 bases). The CDR3 covers 14 residues. The V end was cut by 5 bases, the J end by 1 base, with 9 bases between. Germline V CDR1 and CDR2: SGHTA, FQGNSA. The CDR3 DNA follows: TGTGCCAGCAGCCCACAGGGAAGCAATCAGCCCCAGCATTTT. It yields the protein CASSPQGSNQPQHF.

This chain connects TRBV29-1 to TRBJ2-2; 8 bases are shared with TRBD1. Germline V gives CDR1 SQVTM, CDR2 ANQGSEA. V lost 7 bases, J lost 1 base, and 2 bases stayed unmatched. The CDR3 has 13 residues. This chain's CDR3 is CSAGTGNTGELFF. As DNA, the CDR3 is TGCAGCGCCGGGACAGGGAACACCGGGGAGCTGTTTTTT.

A few counts support this clone. The chain uses TRBV5-6 and TRBJ2-3; 9 nucleotides line up with TRBD2. The CDR3 runs 15 residues. Trimming at V came to 0 bases and at J to 9 bases, leaving 8 bases not matched to a gene. Germline assignment: CDR1 SGHDT and CDR2 YYEEEE. CDR3 protein: CASSLVAGVSGTQYF. The CDR3 coding sequence is TGTGCCAGCAGCTTGGTAGCGGGAGTCTCGGGGACGCAGTATTTT.

About this clone itself: The junction shows a germline mismatch at one end, possibly a read error. The chain couples TRBV30 to TRBJ2-7, with 7 bases lining up with TRBD1. The CDR3 extends over 9 amino acids. Looked up from germline, CDR1 is GTSNPN and CDR2 is SVGIG (reference sequence). The CDR3 DNA reads as TGTGCCTGGAAATCAGACAGGGACTTC. Amino acids: CAWKSDRDF.

This clone has a handful of counts. The chain joins TRBV4-3 to TRBJ1-1; D is unclear. Per the germline V gene, CDR1 is LGHNA and CDR2 is YSLEER. The CDR3 runs 16 residues. V lost 5 bases and J lost 1, with 17 bases in between. In nucleotides, the CDR3 is TGCGCCAGCAGCTCAAGTACTTGGGGAGGGAACACTGAAGCTTTCTTT. Translating it yields CASSSSTWGGNTEAFF.

The chain links TRBV18 to TRBJ1-3; TRBD1 agrees at 12 bases. The junction had 9 bases not matched to a gene; V was cut back by 4 bases and J by 2 bases. This CDR3 has 18 amino acids. Germline CDR1 is KGHSH and CDR2 is LQKENI. CDR3 region: CASSLARDRGRAGNTIYF. CDR3 bases: TGTGCCAGCTCACTCGCCCGGGACAGGGGGCGAGCTGGAAACACCATATATTTT.